The 23 T cell receptor beta chains given below trace back to one sample, sequenced in a study of human T cells and chemical hapten exposure. Time point of the sample: pre-sensitization, week 0. The treatment here: therapeutic diphenylcyclopropenone sensitization with weekly scalp DPC. TCRdb reprocessed the RACE reads via MiXCR and lists one record per CDR3 protein. The data show 180,000 or so distinct CDR3 sequences, with around 30% seen just once and less than 3.5% held by the top ten. The sequencing here drew on whole blood, taken in connection with sensitization to the hapten diphenylcyclopropenone (DPC). These receptors were taken from a woman in her twenties or thirties with alopecia areata. Some clones in this sample may be carry-over from other donors' samples.

This clonotype appeared a few times. This rearrangement joins TRBV29-1 to TRBJ2-2; D not certain. V was clipped by 1 base and J by 5 bases, with 8 bases between them. This CDR3 has 13 amino acids. Germline CDR1 reads SQVTM; CDR2 reads ANQGSEA. This chain's CDR3 is CSVEALGTGELFF. The DNA of the CDR3 is TGCAGCGTTGAAGCCCTTGGGACCGGGGAGCTGTTTTTT.

This clonotype was observed a few times. CDR3 loop: CASSLEVDLTDTQYF. CDR3 DNA: TGTGCCAGCAGTTTGGAGGTTGACCTCACAGATACGCAGTATTTT. V and J are TRBV12-3 or TRBV12-4 and TRBJ2-3; tentatively, D is TRBD2 (5 bases). The V and J ends lost 3 bases and 2 bases respectively, with 12 bases between them. The CDR3 is 15 amino acids.

A single count supports this clonotype. The chain joins TRBV15 to TRBJ2-3; 10 bases match TRBD2. The CDR3 runs 16 residues. V lost 4 bases, J lost 1 base, and 5 bases stayed unmatched. Per germline, CDR1 LNHNV and CDR2 YYDKDF (reference sequence). The CDR3 nucleotides read TGTGCCACCAGCAAAAACCTAGCGGGGGGCACAGATACGCAGTATTTT. Translation: CATSKNLAGGTDTQYF.

This clonotype was observed once. This sequence joins TRBV3-1 and TRBJ2-4, with no clear D. Per germline, CDR1 LGHDT and CDR2 YNNKEL (reference sequence). The V and J ends lost 0 bases and 7 bases respectively, with 13 bases between them. There are 15 residues in the CDR3. CDR3: CASSQDLRYSNIQYF. The CDR3 coding sequence is TGTGCCAGCAGCCAAGATCTGAGGTACTCTAACATTCAGTACTTC.

This clonotype showed up many times. This sequence joins TRBV28 and TRBJ1-5, with TRBD1 as a possible D gene (6 bases). The CDR3 runs to 15 residues. From germline, CDR1 is MDHEN and CDR2 SYDVKM. V gave up 6 bases and J gave up 6 bases, with 18 bases separating them. CDR3 sequence: CASRSTGPAGQPQHF. DNA for the CDR3: TGTGCCAGCAGGTCGACAGGACCCGCTGGTCAGCCCCAGCATTTT. Combining the CDR3 with reference TRBV28 and TRBJ1-5 gives the whole variable domain DVKVTQSSRYLVKRTGEKVFLECVQDMDHENMFWYRQDPGLGLRLIYFSYDVKMKEKGDIPEGYSVSREKKERFSLILESASTNQTSMYLCASRSTGPAGQPQHFGDGTRLSIL.

The chain carries TRBV11-3 and TRBJ2-3, with a tentative D call TRBD2 (6 bases). The CDR3 runs 15 residues. Germline-derived CDR1 and CDR2 are SGHNT and YENEEA. V was trimmed by 4 bases and J by 5 bases, leaving 16 bases between them. The DNA for the CDR3 is TGTGCCAGCAGCTGGGGCGGGACTGCTGAAGATACGCAGTATTTT. It translates to CASSWGGTAEDTQYF.

The chain couples TRBV28 to TRBJ1-6; D remains unclear. Germline CDR1 and CDR2: MDHEN and SYDVKM. The CDR3 contains 12 residues. Trimming shortened V by 3 bases and J by 10 bases, and 7 bases separated the two germline ends. In DNA form, the CDR3 reads TGTGCCAGCAGTTTGACAACATCACCCCTCCACTTT. Translation gives CASSLTTSPLHF.

V gene TRBV20-1 combines with J gene TRBJ2-1; the D is unclear. Germline V CDR1 and CDR2: DFQATT, SNEGSKA (reference sequence). There are 12 residues in the CDR3. Trimming removed 6 bases from V and 6 bases from J, with 12 bases in between. The CDR3 sequence: CSATPSPNEQFF. The CDR3 coding sequence is TGCAGTGCCACCCCAAGCCCCAATGAGCAGTTCTTC.

This clonotype was counted between two and nine times. The V and J genes are TRBV7-9 and TRBJ2-7; D possibly corresponds to TRBD2 (7 bases). The CDR3 totals 13 residues. Germline V gene sequence: CDR1 SEHNR, CDR2 FQNEAQ (reference sequence). V lost 7 bases to trimming and J lost 7 bases, with 17 bases between them. CDR3 DNA: TGTGCCAGCACTGCCGCGGGGGCACAGGAGCAGTACTTC. Translation: CASTAAGAQEQYF.

The chain combines TRBV6-5 with TRBJ2-5; D uncertain. Germline CDR1 MNHEY, CDR2 SVGAGI. This CDR3 is 12 amino acids long. V was pared by 4 bases and J by 2 bases, with 5 bases between. CDR3 sequence reads: CASSSVQETQYF. CDR3 DNA sequence: TGTGCCAGCAGTTCCGTACAAGAGACCCAGTACTTC.

The chain links TRBV28 to TRBJ1-2; unclear D gene. Germline V gene data show CDR1 as MDHEN and CDR2 as SYDVKM. This CDR3 contains 13 residues. Trimming took off 5 bases at V and 3 bases at J, with 10 bases between the two ends. The chain's CDR3 is CASSPDEDYGYTF. CDR3 sequence (DNA): TGTGCCAGCAGTCCAGATGAGGACTATGGCTACACCTTC.

The genes are TRBV11-2 and TRBJ2-2; perhaps D is TRBD1 or TRBD2 (6 bases each). The germline V and J ends were trimmed by 0 bases and 2 bases, with 19 bases remaining between them. CDR3 size: 19 residues. Germline V gene sequence: CDR1 SGHAT, CDR2 FQNNGV. The CDR3 DNA sequence: TGTGCCAGCAGCTTAGATCCCGCCCCCGGGGGCATCAACACCGGGGAGCTGTTTTTT. Its protein is CASSLDPAPGGINTGELFF.

The chain couples TRBV6-1 to TRBJ1-6, with TRBD1 matching 11 bases. Trimming removed 4 bases from V and 7 bases from J; junction bases left unmatched: 3. The CDR3 is 15 amino acids. CDR1 MNHNS and CDR2 SASEGT come from the germline V gene. In DNA form, the CDR3 reads TGTGCCAGCAGTGCCCGGGACAGGGGGAATTCACCCCTCCACTTT. It yields the protein CASSARDRGNSPLHF.

The chain combines TRBV10-3 with TRBJ1-4, with 7 nucleotides matching TRBD1. V was pared by 8 bases and J by 3 bases, with 3 bases of the junction left unmatched. CDR3 size: 13 residues. CDR1 and CDR2 (germline): ENHRY, SYGVKD. The CDR3: CAIGGGSNEKLFF. In nucleotides, the CDR3 is TGTGCCATCGGAGGGGGCTCTAATGAAAAACTGTTTTTT.

The CDR3 loop is CASSPPDSYEQYF. CDR3 in DNA: TGTGCCAGCTCACCTCCAGATTCCTACGAGCAGTACTTC. The chain recombines TRBV18 with TRBJ2-7; no reliable D call. This CDR3 is built from 13 residues. The ends were cut back, 3 bases at V and 1 base at J, with 7 bases in the middle. Germline-derived CDR1 and CDR2 are KGHSH and LQKENI.

This chain uses TRBV20-1 with TRBJ1-1; 7 nucleotides align to TRBD1. V dropped 0 bases and J dropped 12; count of bases not matched to a gene: 7. The CDR3 has 12 amino acids. Germline CDR1 DFQATT, CDR2 SNEGSKA (reference sequence). The CDR3 DNA follows: TGCAGTGCTAGAGAAGCCCGACAGGGAACTTTCTTT. Translating gives CSAREARQGTFF.

The chain links TRBV6-2 or TRBV6-3 to TRBJ1-1; D is possibly TRBD1 (6 bases). This CDR3 comprises 15 residues. Trimming shortened V by 2 bases and J by 0 bases, and 10 bases separated the two germline ends. Looked up from germline, CDR1 is MNHEY and CDR2 is SVGEGT. The CDR3 DNA follows: TGTGCCAGCAGTTACGACAGGTTAATGAACACTGAAGCTTTCTTT. This codes for CASSYDRLMNTEAFF.

This clonotype was counted between two and nine times. J is TRBJ2-5 and V is TRBV30, with 9 bases identical to TRBD2. The CDR3 is made up of 12 amino acids. Germline CDR1 GTSNPN, CDR2 SVGIG (reference sequence). Unmatched junction bases numbered 0, after V lost 2 bases and J lost 5 bases. Written as DNA, the CDR3 is TGTGCCTGGAGTAGCGGGGGGGAGACCCAGTACTTC. Translation: CAWSSGGETQYF. Drawing the rest from reference TRBV30 and TRBJ2-5, the complete variable domain is SQTIHQWPATLVQPVGSPLSLECTVEGTSNPNLYWYRQAAGRGLQLLFYSVGIGQISSEVPQNLSASRPQDRQFILSSKKLLLSDSGFYLCAWSSGGETQYFGPGTRLLVL.

The CDR3: CASSEGAGSSYEQYF. DNA of the CDR3: TGTGCCAGCAGTGAAGGGGCAGGGAGCTCCTACGAGCAGTACTTC. The gene calls are TRBV2 and TRBJ2-7; either TRBD1 or TRBD2 may fit D (5 bases each). V was pared by 1 base and J by 0 bases, with 10 bases between. The CDR3 is 15 amino acids. Germline V gives CDR1 SNHLY, CDR2 FYNNEI.

The chain recombines TRBV27 with TRBJ2-5; D remains ambiguous. The CDR3 totals 13 residues. The germline V gene has CDR1 MNHEY and CDR2 SMNVEV (reference sequence). Trimming cost V 3 bases and J 5 bases, with 10 bases left between them. CDR3 DNA sequence: TGTGCCAGCAGTTTTACGCTTTGGGAGACCCAGTACTTC. It specifies CASSFTLWETQYF.

The genes are TRBV20-1 and TRBJ1-6; 12 bases are shared with TRBD1. J was trimmed by 14 bases and V by 6 bases; bases with no gene match: 8. The CDR3 length is 13 residues. The germline CDR1 and CDR2 sequences are DFQATT and SNEGSKA (reference sequence). The CDR3 region is CSAPGTGGIALHF. CDR3 nucleotides: TGCAGTGCCCCAGGGACAGGGGGCATAGCCCTCCACTTT.

The V call is TRBV5-6, the J call TRBJ1-1; 8 bases agree with TRBD1. V lost 2 bases to trimming and J lost 5 bases; unmatched junction nucleotides: 2. The CDR3 loop spans 13 amino acids. CDR1 and CDR2 (germline): SGHDT, YYEEEE. CDR3 DNA: TGTGCCAGCAGCTTACAGGGGGTAACTGAAGCTTTCTTT. Translated, it gives CASSLQGVTEAFF.

V and J are TRBV4-2 and TRBJ1-1, with D possibly matching TRBD1 (5 bases). The ends were cut back, 4 bases at V and 4 bases at J, with 16 bases in the middle. Germline values: CDR1 LGHNA, CDR2 YNFKEQ. This CDR3 is 15 amino acids long. The CDR3 nucleotides read TGTGCCAGCAGCCCGGAAAGGGGCGGGCCCACTGAAGCTTTCTTT. Protein: CASSPERGGPTEAFF.